The rows below give T cell receptor beta chains drawn from one sample of a study of T cells in Graves' hyperthyroidism and ophthalmopathy. TCRdb passed the multiplex PCR reads through MiXCR, listing each CDR3 protein once. The sample has fewer than 350,000 distinct CDR3 sequences; roughly 15% are singletons. The sample taken for sequencing was blood. These receptor sequences come from a woman in her fifties or sixties with Graves' hyperthyroidism that later progressed to Graves' ophthalmopathy. Each CDR3 is given with its conserved first and last residue. D genes are given only for firm matches. Size values are once, few and many counts, or a class for expanded clones, and some rows have none.

TRBV6-1,.,TRBJ1-1,.,CATSNRVTEAFF
TRBV6-7,TRBD1,TRBJ1-2,.,CASSFESGQVRGGYTF
TRBV2,TRBD2,TRBJ2-1,many,CATPGLAGEQFF
TRBV2,TRBD2,TRBJ2-3,many,CASMGLAGLGTDTQYF
TRBV28,.,TRBJ2-7,many,CASSPLQTGISSYEQYF
TRBV5-1,.,TRBJ2-5,many,CASSLKGEETQYF
TRBV20-1,TRBD2,TRBJ2-1,many,CSGRGGNEQFF
TRBV2,.,TRBJ2-4,many,CAEAGAGNIQYF
TRBV27,.,TRBJ1-4,few,CATGRMNEKLFF
TRBV11-3,TRBD2,TRBJ2-5,.,CASSTRTSGETQYF
TRBV3-1,TRBD2,TRBJ2-5,.,CASSWSGSEETQYF
TRBV11-2,.,TRBJ2-3,many,CASSAERGTQYF
TRBV13,.,TRBJ1-2,few,CASSAVWGGYTF
TRBV9,.,TRBJ1-1,few,CASSPTGDPGTEAFF
TRBV6-1,.,TRBJ1-2,.,CASSPGPEWYGYTF
TRBV5-1,.,TRBJ2-1,many,CASSLGRWDEQFF
TRBV10-3,TRBD1,TRBJ1-2,few,CAMRQGDGYTF
TRBV15,.,TRBJ1-2,many,CATSRGRTGDYGYTF
TRBV24-1,TRBD1,TRBJ2-5,many,CATSDPFPDRVERETQYF
TRBV28,.,TRBJ2-5,many,CASSFRVGETQYF